This T cell receptor beta chain appears in the sequencing data of a study of patients and donors after allogeneic stem cell transplantation. Germline CDR1 reads MNHEY; CDR2 reads SMNVEV (reference sequence). The CDR3 loop spans 15 amino acids. Trimming at V came to 7 bases and at J to 4 bases, leaving 11 bases not matched to a gene. One entry per CDR3 protein, called by TCRdb with MiXCR from the RT-PCR reads. Altogether about 960,000 distinct CDR3 sequences are present, 15% to 20% being singletons, with the ten largest covering 5% to 7.5%. Material for sequencing was blood, either unsorted or a sorted T cell fraction (not recorded which). V gene TRBV27 combines with J gene TRBJ2-7, with TRBD1 matching over 9 bases. This receptor was identified in a human donor who was either an allogeneic HSCT recipient or a stem cell or donor lymphocyte infusion donor (not recorded which). It is not recorded whose cells these are; they may come from a transplant donor. CDR3 nucleotide sequence: TGTGCCAGCACCGGGGTTGGGGACAGGGCGTACGAGCAGTACTTC. This gives the protein CASTGVGDRAYEQYF.